One and the same sample provided the 20 T cell receptor beta chains below, sequenced in a study of PD-L1 blockade in urothelial cancer. The data were produced by immunoSEQ multiplex PCR, yet TCRdb's version contains in-frame clones alone and is incomplete. This sample carries 130,000 or so clones, around 85% of them seen once, and the ten largest clones take 3.2%. Time point defined: pretreatment peripheral blood. Specimen: PBMCs, collected around atezolizumab (anti-PD-L1) treatment. These receptors originate from a man in his fifties or sixties with urothelial cancer.

This sequence joins TRBV28 and TRBJ2-1, with 10 positions matching TRBD2. Germline V gene lookup returns CDR1 MDHEN and CDR2 SYDVKM. The junction had 3 bases not matched to a gene; V was cut back by 3 bases and J by 4 bases. There are 15 residues in the CDR3. As DNA, the CDR3 is TGTGCCAGCAGTTTGGGGACTAGCGCTTACAATGAGCAGTTCTTC. Translation: CASSLGTSAYNEQFF. The complete variable domain, with remaining parts taken from reference TRBV28 and TRBJ2-1, reads DVKVTQSSRYLVKRTGEKVFLECVQDMDHENMFWYRQDPGLGLRLIYFSYDVKMKEKGDIPEGYSVSREKKERFSLILESASTNQTSMYLCASSLGTSAYNEQFFGPGTRLTVL.

This rearrangement joins TRBV10-1 to TRBJ2-5, with 9 bases aligning to TRBD2. CDR3 length equals 16 residues. Looked up from germline, CDR1 is WNHNN and CDR2 is SYGVQD (reference sequence). V shed 3 bases, J shed 0 bases, and the junction held 5 bases outside the gene matches. The CDR3: CASSEYAGGYQETQYF. In DNA, the CDR3 is TGCGCCAGCAGTGAATATGCGGGAGGGTACCAAGAGACCCAGTACTTC.

Here the CDR3 reads CASNIQGTDGYTF. In DNA form, the CDR3 reads TGTGCCAGCAACATTCAGGGAACGGATGGCTACACCTTC. The rearrangement uses TRBV6-1 and TRBJ1-2; D is possibly TRBD1 (5 bases). The CDR3 is 13 amino acids. The germline V gene encodes CDR1 MNHNS and CDR2 SASEGT. V lost 7 bases and J lost 6, with 15 bases in between.

This chain connects TRBV28 to TRBJ1-6, with 8 bases lining up with TRBD1. The CDR3 is made up of 15 amino acids. Germline V gives CDR1 MDHEN, CDR2 SYDVKM. The trim removed 6 bases at V and 6 bases at J, leaving 7 bases unmatched. CDR3 bases: TGTGCCAGCAGGGAAGAGACAGGGGTTAATTCACCCCTCCACTTT. Its translation: CASREETGVNSPLHF.

The CDR3 DNA reads TGTGCCAGCAGCCTCCCGGGACTAGCACGGAATGAGCAGTTCTTC. Its protein is CASSLPGLARNEQFF. This chain uses TRBV7-8 with TRBJ2-1; TRBD2 agrees at 9 bases. V shed 5 bases and J 7 bases; nucleotides not matched to a gene: 9. Germline lookup yields CDR1 SGHVS and CDR2 FQNEAQ. The CDR3 is made up of 15 amino acids.

The chain uses TRBV18 and TRBJ1-1; D not certain. V gave up 3 bases and J gave up 1 base, with 12 bases separating them. Germline V gene sequence: CDR1 KGHSH, CDR2 LQKENI. This CDR3 contains 15 residues. The CDR3 DNA reads as TGTGCCAGCTCACCTAGTCAGGCGAGGAACACTGAAGCTTTCTTT. Its protein product is CASSPSQARNTEAFF.

This chain links TRBV27 with TRBJ1-3, with D hard to call. The CDR3 totals 16 residues. The germline gives CDR1 MNHEY, CDR2 SMNVEV (reference sequence). Trimming took off 0 bases at V and 0 bases at J, with 9 bases between the two ends. The CDR3 sequence is CASSLSGSRSGNTIYF. CDR3 DNA: TGTGCCAGCAGTTTATCGGGCTCACGCTCTGGAAACACCATATATTTT.

The chain carries TRBV15 and TRBJ1-5; D is perhaps TRBD1 (6 bases). V was pared by 4 bases and J by 4 bases, with 14 bases between. This CDR3 is 15 amino acids long. CDR1 LNHNV and CDR2 YYDKDF come from the germline V gene (reference sequence). CDR3 protein: CATSKRAGVNQPQHF. The CDR3 DNA reads TGTGCCACCAGCAAGAGGGCAGGGGTGAATCAGCCCCAGCATTTT.

The V gene is TRBV19, the J gene TRBJ2-2; 7 bases are a match to TRBD2. Germline CDR1 reads LNHDA; CDR2 reads SQIVND (reference sequence). The CDR3 is 14 residues long. V lost 7 bases, J lost 6 bases, and 8 bases stayed unmatched. The CDR3 is CASTPTSHPGELFF. The CDR3, as DNA: TGTGCCAGTACCCCGACTAGCCATCCCGGGGAGCTGTTTTTT.

This clone was seen once. The chain is built from TRBV2 and TRBJ2-7; no reliable D call. This CDR3 has 12 amino acids. In germline, CDR1 is SNHLY, CDR2 FYNNEI. V was trimmed by 7 bases and J by 6 bases, leaving 13 bases between them. The CDR3 DNA reads TGTGCCAGCACTCGACTGGCCCTCGAGCAGTACTTC. It encodes CASTRLALEQYF.

This sequence joins TRBV5-4 and TRBJ2-3; TRBD1 might be the D (5 bases). Germline values: CDR1 SGHNT, CDR2 YYREEE (reference sequence). Trimming took off 4 bases at V and 6 bases at J, with 9 bases between the two ends. The CDR3 has 12 amino acids. The CDR3 protein is CASSPQGDTQYF. The CDR3 bases are TGTGCCAGCAGCCCTCAGGGCGATACGCAGTATTTT.

Here the CDR3 DNA reads TGTGCCAGCAGCACTCGAGAGACCCAGTACTTC. This translates into CASSTRETQYF. This chain connects TRBV21-1 to TRBJ2-5; the table calls TRBD2, which could not be checked here. TRBV21-1 is given as a pseudogene. CDR3 length: 11 residues.

The rearrangement uses TRBV6-6 and TRBJ2-7; TRBD2 might be the D (5 bases). V lost 10 bases and J 7 bases, leaving 8 bases between the germline ends. The CDR3 has 9 residues. Germline lookup yields CDR1 MNHNY and CDR2 SVGAGI (reference sequence). CDR3 nucleotide sequence: TGTGCCACCGGGGTTGAGCAGTACTTC. Its protein product is CATGVEQYF.

This chain connects TRBV7-3 to TRBJ1-2; 7 bases agree with TRBD1. Germline CDR1 is SGHTA and CDR2 is FQGTGA. The CDR3 consists of 16 residues. The J segment lost 1 base and the V segment lost 4 bases, leaving 9 bases of the junction unmatched. This chain's CDR3 is CASSSSGDSYNYGYTF. The CDR3 coding sequence is TGTGCCAGCAGCTCATCGGGGGACAGCTATAACTATGGCTACACCTTC.

The table lists this clone with a few counts. In nucleotides, the CDR3 is TGTGCCAGCAGCAGACTAGCGGGAGATTTGACAGATACGCAGTATTTT. As protein: CASSRLAGDLTDTQYF. The chain is built from TRBV28 and TRBJ2-3; 12 bases are shared with TRBD2. Looked up from germline, CDR1 is MDHEN and CDR2 is SYDVKM. The CDR3 covers 16 residues. After removal of 6 bases from V and 3 bases from J, the junction contained 7 bases not matched to a gene.

The chain carries TRBV7-2 and TRBJ1-6, with D perhaps matching TRBD1 (5 bases). This CDR3 is 16 amino acids long. The V gene lost 5 bases and the J gene lost 6 bases, with 17 bases spanning the gap. In germline, CDR1 is SGHTA, CDR2 FQGNSA. The chain's CDR3 is CASSPFGRVGNSPLHF. CDR3 nucleotide sequence: TGTGCCAGCAGCCCGTTCGGCAGGGTGGGTAATTCACCCCTCCACTTT.

The chain is built from TRBV19 and TRBJ2-1, with 9 bases aligning to TRBD2. V lost 5 bases, J lost 9 bases, and 11 bases stayed unmatched. The CDR3 is 15 residues long. Germline V gene sequence: CDR1 LNHDA, CDR2 SQIVND (reference sequence). The CDR3 bases are TGTGCCAGTAGTCTACATAGCGGGAGAAATAGTGAGCAGTTCTTC. Translation gives CASSLHSGRNSEQFF. Variable domain in full (rest from reference TRBV19 and TRBJ2-1): DGGITQSPKYLFRKEGQNVTLSCEQNLNHDAMYWYRQDPGQGLRLIYYSQIVNDFQKGDIAEGYSVSREKKESFPLTVTSAQKNPTAFYLCASSLHSGRNSEQFFGPGTRLTVL.

The chain uses TRBV4-2 and TRBJ2-3, with 9 bases lining up with TRBD2. From germline, CDR1 is LGHNA and CDR2 YNFKEQ. The CDR3 contains 17 residues. J was trimmed by 5 bases and V by 0 bases; bases with no gene match: 9. The CDR3 nucleotides are TGTGCCAGCAGCCAAGAGGCGCGGGAGGGCCTGGTAGATACGCAGTATTTT. Amino acid sequence: CASSQEAREGLVDTQYF.

The chain joins TRBV6-1 to TRBJ1-1, with 7 bases lining up with TRBD1. CDR1 MNHNS and CDR2 SASEGT come from the germline V gene. CDR3 length: 14 amino acids. J was trimmed by 0 bases and V by 8 bases; bases with no gene match: 6. DNA of the CDR3: TGTGCCAGCGAGGGACAGCCTATGAACACTGAAGCTTTCTTT. Amino acid sequence: CASEGQPMNTEAFF.

The chain links TRBV1 to TRBJ1-6; the DNA was not used to check the table's D call, TRBD1. TRBV1 counts as a pseudogene. This CDR3 has 17 residues. This chain's CDR3 is CTSSQGQAPEGNSPLHF. DNA for the CDR3: TGCACCAGCAGCCAGGGACAGGCCCCGGAGGGTAATTCACCCCTCCACTTT.